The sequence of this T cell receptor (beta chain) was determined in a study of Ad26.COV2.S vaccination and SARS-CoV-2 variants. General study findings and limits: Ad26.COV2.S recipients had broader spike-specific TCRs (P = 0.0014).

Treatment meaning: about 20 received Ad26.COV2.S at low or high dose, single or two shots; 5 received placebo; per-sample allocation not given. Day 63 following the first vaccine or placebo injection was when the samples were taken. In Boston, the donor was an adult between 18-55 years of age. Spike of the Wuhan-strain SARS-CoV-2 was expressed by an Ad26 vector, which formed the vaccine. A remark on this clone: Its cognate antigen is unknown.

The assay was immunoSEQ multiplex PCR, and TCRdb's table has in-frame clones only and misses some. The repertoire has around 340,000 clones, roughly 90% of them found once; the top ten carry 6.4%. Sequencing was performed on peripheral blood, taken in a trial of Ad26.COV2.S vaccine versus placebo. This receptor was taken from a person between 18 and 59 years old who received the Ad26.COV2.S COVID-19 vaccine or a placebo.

Written as DNA, the CDR3 is TGTGCCAGCAGTGAACTTAGGTTTTATAGCAATCAGCCCCAGCATTTT. Translation: CASSELRFYSNQPQHF. This chain joins TRBV6-1 and TRBJ1-5; D unclear. The CDR3 is 16 residues long. Trimming removed 2 bases at V and 0 bases at J, with 11 bases between. Per the germline V gene, CDR1 is MNHNS and CDR2 is SASEGT.